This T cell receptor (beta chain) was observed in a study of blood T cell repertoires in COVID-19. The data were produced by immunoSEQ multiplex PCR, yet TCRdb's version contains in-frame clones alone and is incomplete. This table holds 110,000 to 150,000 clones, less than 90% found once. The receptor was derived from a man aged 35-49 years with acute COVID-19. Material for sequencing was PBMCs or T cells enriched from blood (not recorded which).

DNA for the CDR3: TGTGCCAGCAGCTTAGATCCTCAAAGTCCCGTAAGGGAGCGGGAGACCCAGTACTTC. This codes for CASSLDPQSPVRERETQYF. The J gene is TRBJ2-5, the V gene TRBV7-8, with a tentative D call TRBD2 (5 bases). Trimming took off 1 base at V and 5 bases at J, with 26 bases between the two ends. The CDR3 has 19 residues. Germline V gives CDR1 SGHVS, CDR2 FQNEAQ. Based on the CDR3 plus reference TRBV7-8 and TRBJ2-5, the full variable domain is GAGVSQSPRYKVAKRGQDVALRCDPISGHVSLFWYQQALGQGPEFLTYFQNEAQLDKSGLPSDRFFAERPEGSVSTLKIQRTQQEDSAVYLCASSLDPQSPVRERETQYFGPGTRLLVL.